This is a list of T cell receptor beta chains from one sample in a study of blood T cell repertoires in COVID-19. The table came from immunoSEQ multiplex PCR; TCRdb's copy has only in-frame clones and leaves some out. The sample records some 150,000 clones, roughly three quarters being singletons. The sample taken for sequencing was peripheral blood. Receptors were obtained from a man in his sixties with acute or convalescent COVID-19. Each CDR3 is given with its conserved first and last residue. The D gene is left open where the match is weak. Only part of the rows carry a size: once, few, many, or a class if the clone is expanded.

d_call,clone_size,j_call,v_call,cdr3_nt,cdr3_aa
TRBD2,-,TRBJ2-1,TRBV3-1/TRBV3-2,TGTGCCAGCAGCCAAGGCATGGGCAGCGGGAGTAATGAGCAGTTCTTC,CASSQGMGSGSNEQFF
-,few,TRBJ2-2,TRBV3-1/TRBV3-2,TGTGCCAGCAGCCTGGTGAGGGAGACCGGGGAGCTGTTTTTT,CASSLVRETGELFF
-,many,TRBJ1-5,TRBV6-1,TGTGCCAGCAGTGAAGACCCATCCGGTAATCAGCCCCAGCATTTT,CASSEDPSGNQPQHF
TRBD1,few,TRBJ1-2,TRBV10-3,TGTGCCATGAAGGGGACAGGGGGCAACTATGGCTACACCTTC,CAMKGTGGNYGYTF
TRBD2,-,TRBJ2-1,TRBV7-2,TGTGCCAGCAGCTTAGTGCCGGGAGGATTCAATGAGCAGTTCTTC,CASSLVPGGFNEQFF
TRBD2,-,TRBJ2-3,TRBV18,TGTGCCAGCTCACCGGTGAGACTAGCGACCACAGATACGCAGTATTTT,CASSPVRLATTDTQYF
TRBD2,few,TRBJ2-1,TRBV4-1,TGCGCCAGCAGCCCGGGACTAGCGAATAATGAGCAGTTCTTC,CASSPGLANNEQFF
-,few,TRBJ1-1,TRBV5-1,TGCGCCAGCAGCTTACAGGATCAGAACACTGAAGCTTTCTTT,CASSLQDQNTEAFF
-,-,TRBJ1-2,TRBV5-5,TGTGCCAGCAGCTTAGTGGGGGGGAGGACTGGCTACACCTTC,CASSLVGGRTGYTF
-,once,TRBJ2-4,TRBV5-1,TGCGCCAGCAGCTTGGGACTAAGCAAAAACATTCAGTACTTC,CASSLGLSKNIQYF
TRBD1,-,TRBJ2-3,TRBV6-5,TGTGCCAGCAGCTCGGGACAGCGATTGACAGATACGCAGTATTTT,CASSSGQRLTDTQYF
-,few,TRBJ2-1,TRBV2,TGTGCCAGCAGTGGGCTTAAGGAGCAGTTCTTC,CASSGLKEQFF
TRBD1,few,TRBJ2-2,TRBV6-5,TGTGCCAGCAGTAACCAGGGGGTAGGGACCGGGGAGCTGTTTTTT,CASSNQGVGTGELFF
TRBD2,-,TRBJ2-2,TRBV6-5,TGTGCCAGCCTGAGCGGGAGGGCCATCGGGGAGCTGTTTTTT,CASLSGRAIGELFF
TRBD1,-,TRBJ2-3,TRBV27,TGTGCCAGCAGTTCTCCTGGACAGGGAAGCACAGATACGCAGTATTTT,CASSSPGQGSTDTQYF
TRBD2,-,TRBJ2-1,TRBV2,TGTGCCAGCAGCTGGACTAGCGGGAGCCGTGAGCAGTTCTTC,CASSWTSGSREQFF
TRBD2,-,TRBJ2-2,TRBV5-4,TGTGCCAGCAGCCGACTAGCGGGACAGAACACCGGGGAGCTGTTTTTT,CASSRLAGQNTGELFF
TRBD2,-,TRBJ2-2,TRBV5-1,TGCGCCAGCCGGCTGACTAGCGGGAGCATCGGGGAGCTGTTTTTT,CASRLTSGSIGELFF
-,-,TRBJ2-1,TRBV28,TGTGCCAGCAGTTTTCTTGCGCCTGGGCAGCATGAGCAGTTCTTC,CASSFLAPGQHEQFF
-,-,TRBJ1-2,TRBV30,TGTGCCTGGAGGACGGGGAACTATGGCTACACCTTC,CAWRTGNYGYTF
-,-,TRBJ2-5,TRBV10-3,TGTGCCATCAGTGAGTCCGGGAATCTGGGCCAAGAGACCCAGTACTTC,CAISESGNLGQETQYF
-,once,TRBJ2-6,TRBV9,TGTGCCAGCAGCGTACACAGAACTGGGGCCAACGTCCTGACTTTC,CASSVHRTGANVLTF
TRBD2,-,TRBJ2-5,TRBV19,TGTGCCAGTAGTAAGGGACTAGCGGGAGAAGAGACCCAGTACTTC,CASSKGLAGEETQYF
TRBD1,-,TRBJ2-5,TRBV9,TGTGCCAGCAGCGTAGACGGCAGGGGGCAAGAGACCCAGTACTTC,CASSVDGRGQETQYF
TRBD1,-,TRBJ2-3,TRBV27,TGTGCCAGCAGTTTATCGGGACAGCTTAGCACAGATACGCAGTATTTT,CASSLSGQLSTDTQYF
-,few,TRBJ2-4,TRBV3-1/TRBV3-2,TGTGCCAGCAGCCGACTTGACTCTCATGGGAGATTAGCCAAAAACATTCAGTACTTC,CASSRLDSHGRLAKNIQYF
-,-,TRBJ2-7,TRBV7-2,TGTGCCAGCAGTCAGATCCCACACTACGAGCAGTACTTC,CASSQIPHYEQYF
TRBD2,-,TRBJ2-1,TRBV4-1,TGCGCCAGCAGCCAAGAGCCAGCGGGAGCGTCCTCCTACAATGAGCAGTTCTTC,CASSQEPAGASSYNEQFF
TRBD1,many,TRBJ1-4,TRBV6-5,TGTGCCAGCAGTACGGTAGGGGGCGAAAAACTGTTTTTT,CASSTVGGEKLFF
-,-,TRBJ1-6,TRBV27,TGTGCCAGCAGTTTTAAATCCCTCCACTTT,CASSFKSLHF
-,-,TRBJ2-2,TRBV9,TGTGCCAGCAGCGTAACTAGCAGCGGGGAGCTGTTTTTT,CASSVTSSGELFF
-,few,TRBJ2-2,TRBV14,TGTGCCAGCAGCGGACTACCGCGAAACACCGGGGAGCTGTTTTTT,CASSGLPRNTGELFF
-,many,TRBJ1-1,TRBV2,TGTGCCAGCAGGAGGGGGTTGATCACTGAAGCTTTCTTT,CASRRGLITEAFF
-,-,TRBJ2-7,TRBV4-1,TGCGCCAGCGGCCCCTTCTTAGGGGTTACTCTACGGGAGCAGTACTTC,CASGPFLGVTLREQYF
TRBD2,-,TRBJ2-1,TRBV5-4,TGTGCCAGCAGCTTATACGTCCTAGCGGGTCTCTTGAATGAGCAGTTCTTC,CASSLYVLAGLLNEQFF
TRBD1,-,TRBJ1-2,TRBV18,TGTGCCAGCTCACCCTTCCCGGGACAGGGGAAGTCGGATGGCTACACCTTC,CASSPFPGQGKSDGYTF
-,-,TRBJ2-1,TRBV18,TGTGCCAGCTCCCCCCCCGGGACATTTTACAATGAGCAGTTCTTC,CASSPPGTFYNEQFF
TRBD1,-,TRBJ2-7,TRBV29-1,TGCAGCGTTGTTCTAGGGGACAGGGCAGGCGAGCAGTACTTC,CSVVLGDRAGEQYF
-,-,TRBJ1-6,TRBV11-3,TGTGCCAGCAGCTCTAGGGGAAGCTCCTATAATTCACCCCTCCACTTT,CASSSRGSSYNSPLHF